Following are 25 T cell receptor beta chains from one sample sequenced in a study of control samples from healthy donors and cancer patients. The method was immunoSEQ multiplex PCR; TCRdb's version includes in-frame clones alone and lacks a portion of them. This table holds about 180,000 clones, more than 85% found once. The sequenced sample was blood. The receptors were gathered from a woman aged 40 to 55 in good health.

This chain joins TRBV7-8 and TRBJ1-2, with 7 bases matching TRBD1. J lost 3 bases, V lost 4 bases, and 8 bases had no gene match. The CDR3 sequence is 15 residues long. The germline gives CDR1 SGHVS, CDR2 FQNEAQ. CDR3 sequence reads: CASSSDSGTDYGYTF. For the CDR3, the DNA is TGTGCCAGCAGCTCCGATAGTGGGACAGACTATGGCTACACCTTC.

The chain has TRBV6-5 and TRBJ1-1; 7 bases match TRBD1. This CDR3 has 14 amino acids. V dropped 2 bases and J dropped 3; count of bases not matched to a gene: 3. The germline V gene encodes CDR1 MNHEY and CDR2 SVGAGI. The DNA of the CDR3 is TGTGCCAGCAGTTACGGTCAGGGGGACACTGAAGCTTTCTTT. It translates to CASSYGQGDTEAFF.

The chain couples TRBV5-1 to TRBJ2-5, with D possibly being TRBD1 or TRBD2 (5 bases each). This CDR3 region has 14 residues. V lost 5 bases and J lost 5, with 16 bases in between. CDR1 is SGHRS and CDR2 is YFSETQ in the germline V gene. CDR3 sequence: CASSPGSQAETQYF. The CDR3 nucleotides are TGCGCCAGCAGTCCAGGGAGTCAAGCGGAGACCCAGTACTTC.

V and J are TRBV5-5 and TRBJ2-7, with 8 bases aligning to TRBD2. V shed 4 bases, J shed 1 base, and the junction held 7 bases outside the gene matches. The length of the CDR3 is 15 residues. CDR1 is SGHKS and CDR2 is YYEKEE in the germline V gene (reference sequence). CDR3 protein: CASSAAGTRSYEQYF. As DNA, the CDR3 is TGTGCCAGCAGCGCCGCCGGGACTAGGTCCTACGAGCAGTACTTC.

The CDR3 bases are TGCGCCAGCACCCGGGGACAGCACGACTCTGGAAACACCATATATTTT. Translation gives CASTRGQHDSGNTIYF. The chain couples TRBV5-1 to TRBJ1-3, with 7 bases fitting TRBD1. V was pared by 6 bases and J by 0 bases, with 9 bases of the junction left unmatched. Per germline, CDR1 SGHRS and CDR2 YFSETQ. The length of the CDR3 is 16 residues.

The table lists this clone with many counts. This chain connects TRBV6-1 to TRBJ1-2; D is unresolved. CDR3 length: 14 amino acids. Germline V gene sequence: CDR1 MNHNS, CDR2 SASEGT. V was cut by 3 bases and J by 6 bases, with 14 bases left in between. This chain's CDR3 is CASSDVYGNDGYTF. CDR3 nucleotide sequence: TGTGCCAGCAGTGATGTTTACGGGAACGATGGCTACACCTTC.

V usage is TRBV10-1 and J usage is TRBJ2-2; 7 positions agree with TRBD2. The germline V gene encodes CDR1 WNHNN and CDR2 SYGVQD (reference sequence). The CDR3 totals 20 residues. Trimming cost V 0 bases and J 5 bases; bases outside gene matches: 18. The CDR3 loop is CASSESGEGRSRKGTGELFF. In nucleotides, the CDR3 is TGCGCCAGCAGTGAGTCGGGGGAGGGGAGGTCTCGGAAGGGGACCGGGGAGCTGTTTTTT.

The chain links TRBV3-1 (or the pseudogene TRBV3-2) to TRBJ2-5; 8 bases agree with TRBD2. The V segment lost 2 bases and the J segment 4 bases; nucleotides outside the gene matches: 3. The CDR3 extends over 14 amino acids. Per germline, CDR1 LGHDT and CDR2 YNNKEL (reference sequence). CDR3 DNA: TGTGCCAGCAGCCAAACGGGGGGGCCAGAGACCCAGTACTTC. It encodes CASSQTGGPETQYF.

The V gene is TRBV9, the J gene TRBJ2-3, with D maybe TRBD1 (5 bases). The CDR3 consists of 15 residues. Germline loops: CDR1 SGDLS, CDR2 YYNGEE. V was cut by 5 bases and J by 0 bases, with 13 bases left in between. The CDR3 coding sequence is TGTGCCAGCAGTGCAGGGTCTTGGAGCACAGATACGCAGTATTTT. Its translation is CASSAGSWSTDTQYF.

DNA of the CDR3: TGTGCCAGCAGCCGAGGGACTAGCGGGTACAATGAGCAGTTCTTC. This translates into CASSRGTSGYNEQFF. The V call is TRBV7-4, the J call TRBJ2-1, with 12 bases fitting TRBD2. With V trimmed by 5 bases and J by 4 bases, 3 bases remained unmatched. Germline-derived CDR1 and CDR2 are SGHVT and SQSDAQ. The CDR3 contains 15 residues.

The chain couples TRBV7-9 to TRBJ1-5, with no clear D. Trimming removed 3 bases at V and 4 bases at J, with 7 bases between. CDR3 size: 13 residues. Germline-derived CDR1 and CDR2 are SEHNR and FQNEAQ (reference sequence). In DNA, the CDR3 is TGTGCCAGCAGCTTGGAGGCAAATCAGCCCCAGCATTTT. Protein sequence: CASSLEANQPQHF.

The V and J genes are TRBV3-1 (or the pseudogene TRBV3-2) and TRBJ1-4; perhaps TRBD1 as D (5 bases). The CDR3 covers 15 residues. The V end was cut by 4 bases, the J end by 3 bases, with 12 bases between. Per germline, CDR1 LGHDT and CDR2 YNNKEL (reference sequence). The CDR3 bases are TGTGCCAGCAGCCTTGGGGGGGGTTCTAATGAAAAACTGTTTTTT. This translates into CASSLGGGSNEKLFF.

This chain joins TRBV29-1 and TRBJ2-1; D possibly corresponds to TRBD2 (5 bases). This CDR3 has 15 residues. CDR1 SQVTM and CDR2 ANQGSEA come from the germline V gene. V was trimmed by 0 bases and J by 0 bases, leaving 9 bases between them. CDR3 in DNA: TGCAGCGTTGAAGATCAGCGGAGCTCCTACAATGAGCAGTTCTTC. Amino acids: CSVEDQRSSYNEQFF.

CDR3 amino acids: CAISESGTPTREQYF. The DNA of the CDR3 is TGTGCCATCAGTGAGTCCGGGACACCTACGAGGGAGCAGTACTTC. J is TRBJ2-7 and V is TRBV10-3; possibly TRBD1 for D (6 bases). V was shortened by 0 bases and J by 7 bases, with 16 bases between the two germline ends. The CDR3 length is 15 residues. The germline CDR1 and CDR2 sequences are ENHRY and SYGVKD.

CDR3 loop: CASSLALGQGITDTQYF. CDR3 in DNA: TGTGCCAGCAGCTTAGCGCTTGGGCAGGGGATCACAGATACGCAGTATTTT. V is TRBV7-9 and J is TRBJ2-3; a weak D match, TRBD1 (6 bases). The germline V gene encodes CDR1 SEHNR and CDR2 FQNEAQ (reference sequence). The CDR3 runs 17 residues. Trimming shortened V by 0 bases and J by 2 bases, and 15 bases separated the two germline ends.

The chain carries TRBV25-1 and TRBJ1-2; 10 bases fit TRBD1. The CDR3 runs 16 residues. Germline CDR1 reads MGHDK; CDR2 reads SYGVNS. V lost 3 bases and J lost 3; bases outside the gene matches: 7. CDR3 in amino acids: CASSEPGTGEYYGYTF. CDR3 bases: TGTGCCAGCAGTGAGCCCGGGACAGGGGAATACTATGGCTACACCTTC.

This clone was observed a few times. The V gene is TRBV5-6, the J gene TRBJ1-2; D not certain. The ends were cut back, 0 bases at V and 8 bases at J, with 5 bases in the middle. Germline CDR1 and CDR2: SGHDT and YYEEEE. The CDR3 covers 11 residues. CDR3 residues: CASSLAKGYTF. For the CDR3, the DNA is TGTGCCAGCAGCTTGGCAAAGGGCTACACCTTC.

This sequence joins TRBV12-3 or TRBV12-4 and TRBJ1-1; no clear D. The CDR3 is 13 amino acids. Trimming removed 7 bases at V and 6 bases at J, with 15 bases between. The CDR3 bases are TGTGCCAGCATGAATCGAGGGTCGGCTGAAGCTTTCTTT. It encodes CASMNRGSAEAFF.

Concerning this clone: Other DNA sequences in the sample encode the same CDR3. The V and J genes are TRBV19 and TRBJ1-1; D may be TRBD1 (5 bases). The V gene lost 3 bases and the J gene lost 1 base, with 6 bases spanning the gap. There are 13 residues in the CDR3. Germline CDR1 is LNHDA and CDR2 is SQIVND (reference sequence). DNA for the CDR3: TGTGCCAGTAGTATGGGGGGGAACACTGAAGCTTTCTTT. Translated: CASSMGGNTEAFF.

The chain couples TRBV6-6 to TRBJ1-5; D is possibly TRBD1 (5 bases). The germline V gene has CDR1 MNHNY and CDR2 SVGAGI (reference sequence). Trimming removed 6 bases from V and 3 bases from J, with 12 bases in between. The CDR3 spans 14 residues. As DNA, the CDR3 is TGTGCCAGCAGCTTTGTAGGGGACAATCAGCCCCAGCATTTT. Its protein is CASSFVGDNQPQHF.

V gene TRBV2 combines with J gene TRBJ2-5; TRBD2 matches at 12 bases. The CDR3 length is 15 residues. Per germline, CDR1 SNHLY and CDR2 FYNNEI. The V gene end was trimmed by 4 bases and the J gene end by 0 bases; junction bases not matched to a gene: 0. The chain's CDR3 is CASSGLAGDQETQYF. Here the CDR3 DNA reads TGTGCCAGCAGTGGACTAGCGGGGGACCAAGAGACCCAGTACTTC.

The chain has TRBV10-1 and TRBJ1-1; weak D call: TRBD1 (6 bases). Germline V gene sequence: CDR1 WNHNN, CDR2 SYGVQD (reference sequence). V lost 2 bases to trimming and J lost 5 bases, with 6 bases between them. CDR3 length equals 12 residues. CDR3 nucleotides: TGCGCCAGCAGTGAGAGGGGGACTGAAGCTTTCTTT. Protein product: CASSERGTEAFF.

The chain uses TRBV12-5 and TRBJ1-1; no clear D gene. Germline CDR1 reads LGHNT; CDR2 reads FRNRAP. The CDR3 length is 14 residues. Trimming pared 0 bases from V and 3 bases from J, leaving 8 bases between. The CDR3 DNA sequence: TGTGCTAGTGGTTTGGTACAGCAGGACACTGAAGCTTTCTTT. This translates into CASGLVQQDTEAFF. The full variable domain, in which reference TRBV12-5 and TRBJ1-1 provide the parts outside the CDR3, is DARVTQTPRHKVTEMGQEVTMRCQPILGHNTVFWYRQTMMQGLELLAYFRNRAPLDDSGMPKDRFSAEMPDATLATLKIQPSEPRDSAVYFCASGLVQQDTEAFFGQGTRLTVV.

The rearrangement joins TRBV24-1 to TRBJ1-4; no reliable D call. CDR3 length equals 12 residues. With 12 bases removed from V and 5 bases from J, the gap between germline ends came to 12 bases. Germline lookup yields CDR1 KGHDR and CDR2 SFDVKD. As DNA, the CDR3 is TGTGCCTCGACGGGTTTGAATGAAAAACTGTTTTTT. This translates into CASTGLNEKLFF.

The V and J genes are TRBV5-1 and TRBJ1-2, with D possibly TRBD1 on 5 matching bases. V was trimmed by 2 bases and J by 1 base, leaving 9 bases between them. The CDR3 totals 14 residues. Germline V lookup: CDR1 SGHRS, CDR2 YFSETQ. The CDR3 is CASSFGTVNYGYTF. The CDR3 DNA reads as TGCGCCAGCAGCTTTGGGACGGTTAACTATGGCTACACCTTC.